This T cell receptor beta chain was captured in a study of T cells in Graves' hyperthyroidism and ophthalmopathy. Orbital computed tomography, thyroid ultrasound, serum thyroxine and TRAb, and clinical symptoms together informed the diagnoses. CDR3 length equals 12 residues. CDR1 is MDHEN and CDR2 is SYDVKM in the germline V gene. V was clipped by 7 bases and J by 11 bases, with 15 bases between them. Amplified TCR beta CDR3 regions came from RNA transcripts. Initially, a first-round RT-PCR of the TCR CDR3 employed the HTBI primer set. One entry per CDR3 protein results from TCRdb running MiXCR on the multiplex PCR reads. This table has 400,000 or so distinct CDR3 sequences, about 14% appearing once.

This chain links TRBV28 with TRBJ2-1; D might be TRBD1 (7 bases). The receptor comes from a man between 50 and 59 years old with Graves' ophthalmopathy. What was sequenced was blood. DNA for the CDR3: TGTGCCAGCAACGGGCAGGGGGGCCAGCAGTTCTTC. Translated: CASNGQGGQQFF. The full variable domain, in which reference TRBV28 and TRBJ2-1 provide the parts outside the CDR3, is DVKVTQSSRYLVKRTGEKVFLECVQDMDHENMFWYRQDPGLGLRLIYFSYDVKMKEKGDIPEGYSVSREKKERFSLILESASTNQTSMYLCASNGQGGQQFFGPGTRLTVL.